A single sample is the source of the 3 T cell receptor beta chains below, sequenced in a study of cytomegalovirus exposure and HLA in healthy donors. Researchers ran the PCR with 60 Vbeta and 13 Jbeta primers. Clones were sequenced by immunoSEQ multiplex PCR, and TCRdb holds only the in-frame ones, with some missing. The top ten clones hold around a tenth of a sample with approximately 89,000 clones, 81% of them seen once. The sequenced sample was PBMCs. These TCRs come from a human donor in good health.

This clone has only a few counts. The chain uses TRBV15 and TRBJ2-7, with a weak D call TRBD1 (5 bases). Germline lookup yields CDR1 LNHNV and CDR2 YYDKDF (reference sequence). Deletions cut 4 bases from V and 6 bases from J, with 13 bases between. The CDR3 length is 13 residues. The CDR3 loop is CATSNANQGEQYF. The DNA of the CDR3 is TGTGCCACCAGCAACGCCAACCAGGGCGAGCAGTACTTC.

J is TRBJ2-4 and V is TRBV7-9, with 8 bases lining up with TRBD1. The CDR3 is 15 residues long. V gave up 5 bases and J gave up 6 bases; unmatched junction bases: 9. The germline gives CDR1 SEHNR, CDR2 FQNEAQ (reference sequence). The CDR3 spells CASSPRGQEGNIQYF. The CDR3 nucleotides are TGTGCCAGCAGCCCGCGGGGACAGGAGGGAAACATTCAGTACTTC. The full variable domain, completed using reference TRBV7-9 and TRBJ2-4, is DTGVSQNPRHKITKRGQNVTFRCDPISEHNRLYWYRQTLGQGPEFLTYFQNEAQLEKSRLLSDRFSAERPKGSFSTLEIQRTEQGDSAMYLCASSPRGQEGNIQYFGAGTRLSVL.

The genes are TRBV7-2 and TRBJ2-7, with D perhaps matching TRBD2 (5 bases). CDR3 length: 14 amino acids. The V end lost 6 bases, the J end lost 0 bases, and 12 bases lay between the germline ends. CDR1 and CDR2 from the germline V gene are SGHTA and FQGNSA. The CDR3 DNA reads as TGTGCCAGCAGTAAAGGGAGAAGCTCCTACGAGCAGTACTTC. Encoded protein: CASSKGRSSYEQYF.